The rows below give T cell receptor beta chains drawn from one sample of a study of blood T cell repertoires in COVID-19. Clones were sequenced by immunoSEQ multiplex PCR, and TCRdb holds only the in-frame ones, with some missing. The table has more than 250,000 clones, 85% to 90% seen once; the top ten hold roughly 6.3%. Source material: peripheral blood. These receptors all come from a woman between 45 and 60 years old with COVID-19, enrolled during active disease. The CDR3 runs from the conserved cysteine through the conserved F or W. Each record gives: D gene, clone size, J gene, V gene, CDR3 DNA, CDR3 protein. The D gene is left open where the match is weak. Expanded clones get a size class; other rows say once, few or many, or leave the size out.

>.|.|TRBJ1-6|TRBV14
TGTGCCAGCAGCGGGGGCTATTCACCCCTCCACTTT
CASSGGYSPLHF
>TRBD1|.|TRBJ2-1|TRBV18
TGTGCCAGCTCACCACTCCGGGACAGGGTTAATGAGCAGTTCTTC
CASSPLRDRVNEQFF
>.|.|TRBJ1-3|TRBV29-1
TGCAGCGTCCTAACTTCAAAGAGCTCTGGAAACACCATATATTTT
CSVLTSKSSGNTIYF
>TRBD2|.|TRBJ2-7|TRBV15
TGTGCCACCAGCAGAGGGGGGGAGGGAAGTTACGAGCAGTACTTC
CATSRGGEGSYEQYF
>.|.|TRBJ2-1|TRBV3-1/TRBV3-2
TGTGCCAGCCGCCTCGGGGGATACAATGAGCAGTTCTTC
CASRLGGYNEQFF
>TRBD2|.|TRBJ2-7|TRBV13
TGTGCCAGCGCCGAGGGGACTAGCGGGAGCCCCCGACCTTACGAGCAGTACTTC
CASAEGTSGSPRPYEQYF
>TRBD2|.|TRBJ2-5|TRBV11-3
TGTGCCAGCAGCTTCGGGGGGGCGAAGACCCAGTACTTC
CASSFGGAKTQYF
>.|once|TRBJ2-5|TRBV20-1
TGCAGTGCCGCGAGGGCTGAGACCCAGTACTTC
CSAARAETQYF
>.|.|TRBJ1-1|TRBV14
TGTGCCAGCAGCCTGGACCTGAGGGTTGGCTCTGAAGCTTTCTTT
CASSLDLRVGSEAFF
>.|.|TRBJ2-7|TRBV6-8
TGTGCCAGCAGTTATTTAACAGGGCCTTGCTCCTACGAGCAGTACTTC
CASSYLTGPCSYEQYF
>TRBD1|few|TRBJ1-1|TRBV29-1
TGCAGCGTTCAAGGGGGACAGGACACCACTGAAGCTTTCTTT
CSVQGGQDTTEAFF
>TRBD1|.|TRBJ1-4|TRBV7-9
TGTGCCAGCAGCCTTACAGGGGGCTTGAATGAAAAACTGTTTTTT
CASSLTGGLNEKLFF
>.|.|TRBJ2-7|TRBV4-3
TGCGCCAGCAGCCAACCACAGGTTGTGCGCCCCTACGAGCAGTACTTC
CASSQPQVVRPYEQYF
>TRBD1|.|TRBJ1-2|TRBV7-9
TGTGCCAGCAGCTCTCCGACAGGGGGCAATAACTATGGCTACACCTTC
CASSSPTGGNNYGYTF
>.|.|TRBJ2-5|TRBV9
TGTGCCAGCAGCGTAGCGCCCGCAGGTGTACGGGAGACCCAGTACTTC
CASSVAPAGVRETQYF
>.|.|TRBJ2-7|TRBV15
TGTGCCACCAGCAGAGGGGTGGGTCTAGCGAGGTCGTCCTACGAGCAGTACTTC
CATSRGVGLARSSYEQYF
>.|.|TRBJ1-2|TRBV24-1
TGTGCCACCAGTGAACGCAGGGGCAATTTGTATGGCTACACCTTC
CATSERRGNLYGYTF
>.|.|TRBJ2-1|TRBV29-1
TGCAGCGTTGAAGGGGGCCCCGGAGGGTCCCAATACAATGAGCAGTTCTTC
CSVEGGPGGSQYNEQFF
>.|.|TRBJ1-5|TRBV30
TGTGCCTGGACAGGGAAGTGGGCCAATCAGCCCCAGCATTTT
CAWTGKWANQPQHF
>.|.|TRBJ2-1|TRBV21-1
TGTGCCAGCAGCAAGACACCGCGCTTCAATGAGCAGTTCTTC
CASSKTPRFNEQFF
>.|.|TRBJ2-2|TRBV5-1
TGCGCCAGCAGCTCCGGCTTGACAGGTGGTTCCGGGGAGCTGTTTTTT
CASSSGLTGGSGELFF
>TRBD2|few|TRBJ2-5|TRBV18
TGTGCCAGCTCACCAGGGCTAGCGGAAGAGACCCAGTACTTC
CASSPGLAEETQYF
>.|.|TRBJ2-6|TRBV11-2
TGTGCCAGCGACCCTCGAAGGGGTGACTCTGGGGCCAACGTCCTGACTTTC
CASDPRRGDSGANVLTF
>TRBD1|once|TRBJ1-2|TRBV7-2
TGTGCCAGCAGAATTAGTCCAGGGGGAGATGGCTACACCTTC
CASRISPGGDGYTF
>TRBD2|.|TRBJ2-1|TRBV10-3
TGTGCCATCAGTGAGGAAACTAGCGCTAACAATGAGCAGTTCTTC
CAISEETSANNEQFF
>TRBD1|.|TRBJ1-1|TRBV7-2
TGTGCCAGCAGCAGCGGACAGGGAGGTGAAGCTTTCTTT
CASSSGQGGEAFF
>TRBD1|once|TRBJ1-1|TRBV18
TGTGCCAGCTCACCCCGACAGGGGGCGAACACTGAAGCTTTCTTT
CASSPRQGANTEAFF
>TRBD1|.|TRBJ2-1|TRBV7-2
TGTGCCAGCACCGCCCGGGACAGGGGGGATAATGAGCAGTTCTTC
CASTARDRGDNEQFF
>TRBD2|.|TRBJ2-2|TRBV9
TGTGCCAGCAGGGCTGCTGGGACTAGCGGGATAAGAACCGGGGAGCTGTTTTTT
CASRAAGTSGIRTGELFF
>TRBD1|.|TRBJ1-3|TRBV19
TGTGCCAGTAGTGTCGGACAGGTTGGAAACACCATATATTTT
CASSVGQVGNTIYF
>TRBD1|.|TRBJ1-1|TRBV18
TGTGCCAGCTCACAACAGGGGGCCGCCGGTGAAGCTTTCTTT
CASSQQGAAGEAFF
>TRBD1|.|TRBJ1-5|TRBV6-5
TGTGCCAGCACTCTCGGCAGGGGGCAAAATCAGCCCCAGCATTTT
CASTLGRGQNQPQHF
>.|.|TRBJ1-2|TRBV11-3
TGTGCCAGCAGCCTCCTAGGAGGTAGTGGGTATGGCTACACCTTC
CASSLLGGSGYGYTF
>TRBD1|.|TRBJ1-2|TRBV30
TGTGCCTGGGGGACAGGGGTCGGCTACACCTTC
CAWGTGVGYTF
>.|.|TRBJ2-3|TRBV15
TGTGCCACCAGCAGAGACAGAACAGGGTCAGCAGATACGCAGTATTTT
CATSRDRTGSADTQYF
>TRBD1|.|TRBJ2-4|TRBV14
TGTGCCAGCAGCTTAGGACAGGGAGAGGCCAAAAACATTCAGTACTTC
CASSLGQGEAKNIQYF
>.|.|TRBJ2-5|TRBV19
TGTGCTAAACAGAAAGTCCAAGAGACCCAGTACTTC
CAKQKVQETQYF
>TRBD1|.|TRBJ1-6|TRBV6-5
TGTGCCATACCGGGACAGGGTTCTTCACCCCTCCACTTT
CAIPGQGSSPLHF
>.|.|TRBJ2-1|TRBV19
TGTGCCAGTAGTATTAAGCGGCCCAATGAGCAGTTCTTC
CASSIKRPNEQFF
>.|.|TRBJ1-1|TRBV24-1
TGTGCCACCAGTGATCCCGCGTATACTGAAGCTTTCTTT
CATSDPAYTEAFF
>TRBD2|.|TRBJ2-5|TRBV3-1/TRBV3-2
TGTGCCAGCAGCCAAGATAGGCTAGCGGGTTGGGAGACCCAGTACTTC
CASSQDRLAGWETQYF
>.|.|TRBJ2-7|TRBV3-1/TRBV3-2
TGTGCCAGCAGCCAAGGGTCAAACTCCTTCTACGAGCAGTACTTC
CASSQGSNSFYEQYF